This T cell receptor (beta chain) was obtained from a study of blood T cell repertoires in COVID-19 (dated by TCRdb to about 2020). Study-level background: Collaborator samples came from the United States, Italy and Spain and covered acute and convalescent phases of COVID-19. The material from the prospective study consisted of cDNA or gDNA derived from T cells, B-cell-depleted T cells, or PBMCs. The repertoires were released in a freely available public database meant as a resource for research on the immune response to SARS-CoV-2. Sample metadata almost always included a de-identified subject ID, COVID-19 status, age in years and sex. HLA class I and class II types, where available, came from metadata supplied by the sample provider rather than from assay-based typing. The samples were drawn from two sources: the first 160 participants of the ongoing ImmuneRACE study, and over 950 subjects contributed by 6 global collaborators. Deeply sampled blood TCRbeta repertoires from subjects exposed to, actively infected with, or recovered from COVID-19 were included in the dataset.

In the prospective study, participants were about 18 to 89 years old, resided in about 25 geographic areas of the United States, and were enrolled through a virtual design. To assign participants to cohorts, the prospective study relied on clinical history that participants themselves reported in a screening survey and a study questionnaire. In the prospective study, mobile phlebotomists collected whole blood, serum and a nasopharyngeal or oropharyngeal swab from each participant. Additional blood draws and questionnaires over an approximately two-month period could optionally be provided by prospective study participants. Blood samples from the prospective study were shipped frozen or at room temperature prior to DNA extraction. Trimming takes 1 base from V and 2 bases from J, and the germline ends sit 12 bases apart. Reading from cysteine to phenylalanine, the CDR3 counts 15 amino acids. Just CDR3 DNA is preserved here, 45 bases in frame from base 1. CDR1 SGHRS and CDR2 YFSETQ were looked up in the germline V gene.

Points the paper makes about the study in general: Clinical and demographic metadata were provided uncurated, with the amount varying by source and participant.

The immunoSEQ Assay, a bias-controlled multiplex PCR, was used to amplify TCRbeta CDR3 regions from genomic DNA. The study's own analysis went as follows. The number of nucleated cells in each sample was estimated by amplification of reference gene primers within the assay. Sequence reads were collapsed and filtered to measure the absolute abundance of every unique TCRbeta CDR3 rearrangement. For each sample, productive Simpson clonality was calculated as the square root of Simpson's diversity index over productive rearrangements. TCRdb carries this immuneACCESS record with in-frame sequences only. Its versions omit some clonotypes, under half of them owing to an unresolved V gene in the studies checked, with the rest unexplained. V, J and clone size are those of that table, while D and trimming were read from the DNA. The sample data list under 200,000 clones, and over 70% of these were observed just once. Of the sample, about 5.8% falls within the top ten clones.

In the case of this clone: Its antigen is still unknown. Per-base quality was not reported, and no clone a single base away is much larger than it.

This sequence originates from a woman in her 40s with acute COVID-19. The sequenced sample was PBMCs or T cells enriched from blood (not recorded which). This chain joins TRBV5-1 to TRBJ2-5; TRBD2 is a possible D gene, resting on 5 matching bases. The nucleotide sequence reads as follows: TGCGCCAGCAGCTTGAACGGCGGAGGACAAGAGACCCAGTACTTC. Its protein reads: CASSLNGGGQETQYF.